The rows below give T cell receptor beta chains drawn from one sample of a study of cytomegalovirus exposure and HLA in healthy donors. TCRdb's copy holds only in-frame clones and misses some; the assay was immunoSEQ multiplex PCR. The sample records around 100,000 clones, 78% being singletons. Sample: PBMCs. The receptors derive from a woman aged 40 to 55 in good health and CMV-seronegative. CDR3s include the opening cysteine and the closing phenylalanine or tryptophan. D genes are given only for firm matches. Size is omitted from some rows. Given values are once, few, many or a class for expanded clones.

TRBJ2-5 - TRBV5-1 - TGCGCCAGCAGCTTGGATCTAGGCAGCTTCCAAGAGACCCAGTACTTC CASSLDLGSFQETQYF
TRBJ1-2 - TRBV5-4 - TGTGCCAGCAGCCACGTAACGGGAGGGGGCTATGGCTACACCTTC CASSHVTGGGYGYTF
TRBJ2-7 - TRBV7-3 - TGTGCCAGCAGCTTAAGCGGGGACTACGAGCAGTACTTC CASSLSGDYEQYF
TRBJ2-6 - TRBV28 TRBD1 TGTGCCAGCCCTACCGGGACAGGGTGGGAGGGGGCCAACGTCCTGACTTTC CASPTGTGWEGANVLTF
TRBJ2-5 few TRBV7-2 TRBD2 TGTGCCAGCAGCTTAGCAGCCGGGACTACTCAAGAGACCCAGTACTTC CASSLAAGTTQETQYF
TRBJ1-1 - TRBV4-3 - TGCGCCAGCAGCCAAGAGGGGGGACTATCAAACACTGAAGCTTTCTTT CASSQEGGLSNTEAFF
TRBJ1-5 - TRBV5-1 - TGCGCCAGCAGCCCAGACGGAGATCAGCCCCAGCATTTT CASSPDGDQPQHF
TRBJ1-1 once TRBV9 - TGTGCCAGCAGCGCAGGGGAATTGGACACTGAAGCTTTCTTT CASSAGELDTEAFF
TRBJ2-6 few TRBV5-4 - TGTGCCACGGGCTCTGGGGCCAACGTCCTGACTTTC CATGSGANVLTF
TRBJ1-1 few TRBV6-5 - TGTGCCAGCAGTTACTCACGGGGGGTGAACACTGAAGCTTTCTTT CASSYSRGVNTEAFF
TRBJ2-7 - TRBV7-9 TRBD1 TGTGCCAGCAGCTCAACGGACAGGGGGTTTTACGAGCAGTACTTC CASSSTDRGFYEQYF
TRBJ2-3 - TRBV5-1 TRBD1 TGCGCCAGCATCCTCTATCCGGGACAGGGGACAGATACGCAGTATTTT CASILYPGQGTDTQYF
TRBJ2-7 - TRBV7-9 TRBD2 TGTTCCAGCAGCTTAGTACTAGCGGGAGTTACCATCTACGAGCAGTACTTC CSSSLVLAGVTIYEQYF
TRBJ1-5 - TRBV5-5 - TGTGCCAGCAGCTTGGATTGGCGGAATCAGCCCCAGCATTTT CASSLDWRNQPQHF
TRBJ2-7 few TRBV19 - TGTGCCAGTAGTCCGATCGAGGAACCCTACGAGCAGTACTTC CASSPIEEPYEQYF
TRBJ1-2 - TRBV28 TRBD1 TGTGCCAGCAGTTTTACGGCCGACCCGGGACAGGGGATGTATGGCTACACCTTC CASSFTADPGQGMYGYTF
TRBJ1-2 - TRBV7-6 TRBD1 TGTGCCAGCAGCCCCTCCACCGCCACAGGGGCCGACATAGGCTACACCTTC CASSPSTATGADIGYTF
TRBJ1-2 - TRBV28 TRBD1 TGTGCCAGCAGTGACAGGGGTCCCTATGGCTACACCTTC CASSDRGPYGYTF
TRBJ2-5 - TRBV28 - TGTGCCAGCAGTTTCAGGGTTGGCGAGACCCAGTACTTC CASSFRVGETQYF
TRBJ1-2 - TRBV5-4 - TGTGCCAGCAGCTTCAGCGATGGGGGCTACACCTTC CASSFSDGGYTF
TRBJ2-7 - TRBV16 - TGTGCCAGCAGCCAATGGGCCGCAGTTGGTTACGAGCAGTACTTC CASSQWAAVGYEQYF
TRBJ1-4 - TRBV9 - TGTGCCAGCAGCGTAGCGGGTGCCCCAACCAAAGAAAAACTGTTTTTT CASSVAGAPTKEKLFF
TRBJ1-1 - TRBV6-1 - TGTGCCAGCAGGACAGGACCAGAGAACACTGAAGCTTTCTTT CASRTGPENTEAFF
TRBJ1-1 - TRBV6-5 - TGTGCCAGCAGTTATGGGGGGGAAGCTTTCTTT CASSYGGEAFF
TRBJ2-2 once TRBV5-5 - TGTGCCAGCAGCTCCAGGGTCACCGGGGAGCTGTTTTTT CASSSRVTGELFF
TRBJ2-3 - TRBV11-2 TRBD2 TGTGCCAGCAGCTTATGGGACTACACAGATACGCAGTATTTT CASSLWDYTDTQYF
TRBJ2-1 - TRBV28 TRBD1 TGTGCCAGCAGTTTAAGACAGGGGGATGTCAATGAGCAGTTCTTC CASSLRQGDVNEQFF
TRBJ1-1 - TRBV19 TRBD1 TGTGCCAGTAGTCCCCAGGGGACAGTAGTGAACACTGAAGCTTTCTTT CASSPQGTVVNTEAFF
TRBJ2-7 - TRBV6-5 - TGTGCCAGCAGTTCCGGAGTCCCCTACGAGCAGTACTTC CASSSGVPYEQYF
TRBJ1-2 - TRBV7-9 - TGTGCCAGCAGCTCGCAGAGAGGGGGTGGCTACACCTTC CASSSQRGGGYTF
TRBJ2-1 few TRBV7-9 - TGTGCCAGCAGCTCCACACCAGGGAATGAGCAGTTCTTC CASSSTPGNEQFF
TRBJ1-5 - TRBV28 - TGTGCCAGCAGTCTAAGGCGGGGGTTTCGAAGCAATCAGCCCCAGCATTTT CASSLRRGFRSNQPQHF
TRBJ2-2 - TRBV19 TRBD1 TGTGCCAGTAGTAGACAGGGGAGGAACACCGGGGAGCTGTTTTTT CASSRQGRNTGELFF
TRBJ1-2 - TRBV27 - TGTGCCAGCAGGTCACTCAACTATGGCTACACCTTC CASRSLNYGYTF
TRBJ2-3 - TRBV28 TRBD2 TGTGCCAGCAAGACTAGCGGGACGTTCACAGATACGCAGTATTTT CASKTSGTFTDTQYF
TRBJ2-5 - TRBV7-7 - TGTGCTAGCAGCTTACTGGGGCTAGAAGAGACCCAGTACTTC CASSLLGLEETQYF
TRBJ1-1 - TRBV27 TRBD1 TGTGCCAGCAGTCCTAACAGGGGGACTGAAGCTTTCTTT CASSPNRGTEAFF